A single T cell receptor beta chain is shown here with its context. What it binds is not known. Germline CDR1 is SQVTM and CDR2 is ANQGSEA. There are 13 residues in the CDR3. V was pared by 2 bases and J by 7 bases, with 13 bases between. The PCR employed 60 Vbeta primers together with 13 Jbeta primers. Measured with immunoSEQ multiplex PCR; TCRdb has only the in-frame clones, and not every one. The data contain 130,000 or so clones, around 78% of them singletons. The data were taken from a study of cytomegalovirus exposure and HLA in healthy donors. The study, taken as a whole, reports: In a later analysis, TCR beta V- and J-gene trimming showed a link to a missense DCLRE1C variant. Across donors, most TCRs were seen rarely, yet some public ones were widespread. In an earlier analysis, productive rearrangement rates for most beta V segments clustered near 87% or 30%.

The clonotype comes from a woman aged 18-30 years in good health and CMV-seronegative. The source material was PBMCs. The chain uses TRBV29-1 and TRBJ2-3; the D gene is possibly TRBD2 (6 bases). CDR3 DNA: TGCAGCGTTGAAAAACAAGCGGGTCATACGCAGTATTTT. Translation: CSVEKQAGHTQYF.